Each of the 21 T cell receptor beta chains below was sequenced from the same sample in a study of a mutant IDH1 vaccine in newly diagnosed glioma. Repertoires were generated with immunoSEQ multiplex PCR, while TCRdb's copy carries only in-frame clones and drops some. The sample has tens of thousands of clones; under 90% are singletons. These TCRs are of unknown antigen specificity. Time point reported: week 5, during vaccination. The content of each vaccine dose was 300 ug of mutant IDH1 20-mer peptide, and topical imiquimod accompanied it. The source material was PBMCs, sampled from a glioma patient whose treatment included an IDH1 peptide vaccine. All receptors derive from a woman in her forties or fifties with glioma.

This clone was detected once. V is TRBV9 and J is TRBJ1-3, with D uncertain. With 1 base removed from V and 1 base from J, the gap between germline ends came to 6 bases. Germline-derived CDR1 and CDR2 are SGDLS and YYNGEE. CDR3 size: 14 residues. In DNA, the CDR3 is TGTGCCAGCAGCGTACTGTCTTCTGGAAACACCATATATTTT. This encodes CASSVLSSGNTIYF. Filled out from reference TRBV9 and TRBJ1-3, the complete variable domain reads DSGVTQTPKHLITATGQRVTLRCSPRSGDLSVYWYQQSLDQGLQFLIQYYNGEERAKGNILERFSAQQFPDLHSELNLSSLELGDSALYFCASSVLSSGNTIYFGEGSWLTVV.

This rearrangement joins TRBV5-5 to TRBJ1-5; D is undetermined. Trimming took 0 bases from V and 6 from J, leaving 7 bases between them. Germline V CDR1 and CDR2: SGHKS, YYEKEE (reference sequence). The CDR3 covers 13 residues. The CDR3 sequence: CASSLAAGQPQHF. The CDR3 coding sequence is TGTGCCAGCAGCTTGGCGGCGGGTCAGCCCCAGCATTTT.

This clone was seen a single time. V and J are TRBV5-1 and TRBJ2-3, with D uncertain. This CDR3 contains 13 residues. The ends were cut back, 4 bases at V and 0 bases at J, with 6 bases in the middle. The germline gives CDR1 SGHRS, CDR2 YFSETQ. CDR3 loop: CASSAQSTDTQYF. CDR3 nucleotide sequence: TGCGCCAGCAGCGCCCAGAGCACAGATACGCAGTATTTT.

In this sample, this clone turned up a few times. The rearrangement joins TRBV28 to TRBJ1-3, with D uncertain. V lost 8 bases to trimming and J lost 0 bases, with 14 bases between them. The CDR3 is 15 residues long. From germline, CDR1 is MDHEN and CDR2 SYDVKM. The CDR3 DNA sequence: TGTGCCAGCCATACGCCCGGGAACTCTGGAAACACCATATATTTT. Amino acid sequence: CASHTPGNSGNTIYF.

This clone was seen a single time. The rearrangement links TRBV29-1 to TRBJ1-1; D not resolved. V lost 7 bases and J lost 4, with 13 bases in between. The CDR3 loop spans 12 amino acids. Looked up from germline, CDR1 is SQVTM and CDR2 is ANQGSEA. CDR3 nucleotide sequence: TGCAGCGCCTCGAGGAGGCGCACTGAAGCTTTCTTT. Its protein is CSASRRRTEAFF.

The chain links TRBV4-3 to TRBJ2-4, with D perhaps TRBD1 (6 bases). The germline CDR1 and CDR2 sequences are LGHNA and YSLEER. The CDR3 extends over 16 amino acids. V shed 1 base and J shed 0 bases, with 10 bases lying between them. CDR3 nucleotide sequence: TGCGCCAGCAGCCAAGGTACAGGGATAGCCAAAAACATTCAGTACTTC. Amino acids: CASSQGTGIAKNIQYF.

The chain couples TRBV2 to TRBJ2-4, with TRBD1 matching over 11 bases. The CDR3 runs 15 residues. After removal of 7 bases from V and 9 bases from J, the junction contained 11 bases not matched to a gene. Per germline, CDR1 SNHLY and CDR2 FYNNEI. The CDR3 loop reads CASMGQGGGGGIQYF. The CDR3 nucleotides are TGTGCCAGCATGGGACAGGGGGGAGGTGGCGGCATTCAGTACTTC. Full variable domain (outside the CDR3, taken from reference TRBV2 and TRBJ2-4): EPEVTQTPSHQVTQMGQEVILRCVPISNHLYFYWYRQILGQKVEFLVSFYNNEISEKSEIFDDQFSVERPDGSNFTLKIRSTKLEDSAMYFCASMGQGGGGGIQYFGAGTRLSVL.

The rearrangement links TRBV6-1 to TRBJ2-3; D gene ambiguous. CDR1 and CDR2 from the germline V gene are MNHNS and SASEGT. V was clipped by 6 bases and J by 10 bases, with 14 bases between them. The CDR3 covers 12 residues. Here the CDR3 DNA reads TGTGCCAGCAGAAGACCGGACGAGGCGCAGTATTTT. This encodes CASRRPDEAQYF.

This clone has only a few counts. The chain joins TRBV7-9 to TRBJ1-1, with 10 bases fitting TRBD1. CDR3 length: 17 amino acids. Germline trimming cut 2 bases from V and 1 base from J; bases unmatched to any gene: 7. CDR1 and CDR2 (germline): SEHNR, FQNEAQ (reference sequence). The CDR3 DNA is TGTGCCAGCAGCTTAACGGGGACAGGGGCTTCGAACACTGAAGCTTTCTTT. Translating it yields CASSLTGTGASNTEAFF.

The chain links TRBV6-5 to TRBJ1-5; 8 positions agree with TRBD1. V dropped 8 bases and J dropped 3; count of bases not matched to a gene: 9. The CDR3 spans 15 residues. Germline loops: CDR1 MNHEY, CDR2 SVGAGI. The CDR3 DNA sequence: TGTGCCAGCCGACGGACAGGGAGGACCAATCAGCCCCAGCATTTT. This sequence encodes CASRRTGRTNQPQHF.

This chain links TRBV7-9 with TRBJ2-3; TRBD1 or TRBD2 may be the D gene (5 bases each). The CDR3 loop spans 15 amino acids. CDR1 and CDR2 from the germline V gene are SEHNR and FQNEAQ (reference sequence). Between the trimmed V and J ends, which lost 8 bases and 1 base, there was a span of 16 bases. The CDR3 DNA reads as TGTGCCAGCGGGGAAGAGGGGTCCCGCACAGATACGCAGTATTTT. Encoded protein: CASGEEGSRTDTQYF.

This clone appeared a single time. V usage is TRBV5-6 and J usage is TRBJ1-6; possible D gene TRBD1, 5 bases. V was pared by 0 bases and J by 5 bases, with 12 bases between. Germline loops: CDR1 SGHDT, CDR2 YYEEEE. The CDR3 has 16 residues. The CDR3 loop reads CASSLGGRSDNSPLHF. The CDR3 DNA reads TGTGCCAGCAGCTTGGGGGGGAGATCGGATAATTCACCCCTCCACTTT. The variable domain in full, completed from reference TRBV5-6 and TRBJ1-6, reads DAGVTQSPTHLIKTRGQQVTLRCSPKSGHDTVSWYQQALGQGPQFIFQYYEEEERQRGNFPDRFSGHQFPNYSSELNVNALLLGDSALYLCASSLGGRSDNSPLHFGNGTRLTVT.

As regards this clone: One end of the junction does not line up with germline, which may come from a read error. V gene TRBV7-7 combines with J gene TRBJ2-3; perhaps TRBD2 as D (6 bases). The CDR3 length is 14 residues. Germline loops: CDR1 SSHAT, CDR2 FNYEAQ (reference sequence). The CDR3 protein is CASSLYPGGDTQYF. DNA of the CDR3: TGTGCTAGCAGCTTATACCCCGGGGGAGATACGCAGTATTTT.

V is TRBV2 and J is TRBJ1-5; tentatively, D is TRBD1 (6 bases). Germline CDR1 is SNHLY and CDR2 is FYNNEI. V was trimmed by 7 bases and J by 7 bases, leaving 14 bases between them. The CDR3 runs to 13 residues. The CDR3 DNA is TGTGCCAGCACCGGGGAGGGGGGCCAGCCCCAGCATTTT. Translation gives CASTGEGGQPQHF.

The chain has TRBV7-9 and TRBJ2-3, with TRBD2 matching over 7 bases. V shed 1 base and J 0 bases; nucleotides not matched to a gene: 4. The germline V gene encodes CDR1 SEHNR and CDR2 FQNEAQ (reference sequence). This CDR3 has 16 amino acids. In DNA, the CDR3 is TGTGCCAGCAGCTTAGAAGTCGGGGGGAGCACAGATACGCAGTATTTT. Protein: CASSLEVGGSTDTQYF.

This rearrangement joins TRBV28 to TRBJ1-2; D is uncertain. The CDR3 loop spans 10 amino acids. Germline CDR1 reads MDHEN; CDR2 reads SYDVKM. Trimming left V 2 bases short and J 6 bases short, with 1 base between. CDR3 sequence reads: CASSLNGYTF. CDR3 coding DNA: TGTGCCAGCAGTTTAAATGGCTACACCTTC.

This chain joins TRBV11-2 and TRBJ2-1, with D possibly being TRBD1 or TRBD2 (5 bases each). CDR1 and CDR2 from the germline V gene are SGHAT and FQNNGV. The CDR3 totals 15 residues. V was cut by 1 base and J by 7 bases, with 14 bases left in between. The CDR3: CASSLGDVGINEQFF. The CDR3 DNA reads as TGTGCCAGCAGCTTAGGGGACGTAGGCATAAATGAGCAGTTCTTC.

The chain employs TRBV23-1 and TRBJ1-1; 8 bases agree with TRBD1. TRBV23-1 is labeled an ORF, and its function is uncertain. V was clipped by 3 bases and J by 7 bases; unmatched bases: 1. The CDR3 sequence is 12 residues long. CDR3 bases: TGCGCCAGCAGTCACGGGACAGGTGAAGCTTTCTTT. Translation: CASSHGTGEAFF.

V and J are TRBV6-1 and TRBJ1-1, with a tentative D call TRBD1 (6 bases). Per germline, CDR1 MNHNS and CDR2 SASEGT. The CDR3 contains 14 residues. The V gene lost 1 base and the J gene lost 6 bases, with 12 bases spanning the gap. Here the CDR3 reads CASSEVAKGAEAFF. CDR3 nucleotides: TGTGCCAGCAGTGAAGTGGCGAAGGGGGCTGAAGCTTTCTTT.

This sequence joins TRBV2 and TRBJ2-2, with TRBD1 matching over 9 bases. This CDR3 has 14 amino acids. The J segment lost 1 base and the V segment lost 7 bases, leaving 1 base of the junction unmatched. Germline assignment: CDR1 SNHLY and CDR2 FYNNEI. The CDR3 is CASKDRGNTGELFF. In DNA form, the CDR3 reads TGTGCCAGCAAGGACAGGGGGAACACCGGGGAGCTGTTTTTT. Combining the CDR3 with reference TRBV2 and TRBJ2-2 gives the whole variable domain EPEVTQTPSHQVTQMGQEVILRCVPISNHLYFYWYRQILGQKVEFLVSFYNNEISEKSEIFDDQFSVERPDGSNFTLKIRSTKLEDSAMYFCASKDRGNTGELFFGEGSRLTVL.

This clone was counted between two and nine times. The V and J genes are TRBV2 and TRBJ1-4; D is possibly TRBD1 (6 bases). V was trimmed by 6 bases and J by 3 bases, leaving 14 bases between them. The germline V gene has CDR1 SNHLY and CDR2 FYNNEI. This CDR3 region has 15 residues. The CDR3 nucleotides read TGTGCCAGCAGAGAACGGACAGCCCCTAATGAAAAACTGTTTTTT. Protein: CASRERTAPNEKLFF. The full variable domain, in which reference TRBV2 and TRBJ1-4 provide the parts outside the CDR3, is EPEVTQTPSHQVTQMGQEVILRCVPISNHLYFYWYRQILGQKVEFLVSFYNNEISEKSEIFDDQFSVERPDGSNFTLKIRSTKLEDSAMYFCASRERTAPNEKLFFGSGTQLSVL.